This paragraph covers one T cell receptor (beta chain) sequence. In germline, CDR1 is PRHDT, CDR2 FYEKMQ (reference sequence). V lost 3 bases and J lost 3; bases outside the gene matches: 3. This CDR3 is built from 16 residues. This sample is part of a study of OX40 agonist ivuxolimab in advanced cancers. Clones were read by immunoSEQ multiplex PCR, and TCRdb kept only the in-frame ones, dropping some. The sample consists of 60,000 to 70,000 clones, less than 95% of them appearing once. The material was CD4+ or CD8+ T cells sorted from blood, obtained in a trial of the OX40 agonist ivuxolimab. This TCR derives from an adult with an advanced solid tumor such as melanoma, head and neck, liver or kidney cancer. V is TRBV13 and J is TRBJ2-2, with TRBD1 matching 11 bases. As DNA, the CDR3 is TGTGCCAGCAGCTTGGGACAGGGGGTGGACACCGGGGAGCTGTTTTTT. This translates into CASSLGQGVDTGELFF.